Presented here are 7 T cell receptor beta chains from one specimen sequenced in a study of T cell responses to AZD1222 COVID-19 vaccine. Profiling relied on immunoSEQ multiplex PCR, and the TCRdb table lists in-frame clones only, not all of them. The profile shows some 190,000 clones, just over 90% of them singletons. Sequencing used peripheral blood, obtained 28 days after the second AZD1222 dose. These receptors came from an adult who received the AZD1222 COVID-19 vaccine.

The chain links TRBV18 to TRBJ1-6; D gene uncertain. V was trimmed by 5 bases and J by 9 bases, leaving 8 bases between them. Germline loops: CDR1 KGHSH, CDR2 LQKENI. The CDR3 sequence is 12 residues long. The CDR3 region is CASSTPTSPLHF. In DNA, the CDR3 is TGTGCCAGCTCAACCCCCACTTCACCCCTCCACTTT.

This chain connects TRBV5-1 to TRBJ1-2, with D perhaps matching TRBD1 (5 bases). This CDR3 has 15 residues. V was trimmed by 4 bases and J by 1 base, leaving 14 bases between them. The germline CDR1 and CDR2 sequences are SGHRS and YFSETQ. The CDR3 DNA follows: TGCGCCAGCAGCGCCCAAGAGGGGAGTAACTATGGCTACACCTTC. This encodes CASSAQEGSNYGYTF. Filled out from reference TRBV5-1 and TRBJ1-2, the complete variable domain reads KAGVTQTPRYLIKTRGQQVTLSCSPISGHRSVSWYQQTPGQGLQFLFEYFSETQRNKGNFPGRFSGRQFSNSRSEMNVSTLELGDSALYLCASSAQEGSNYGYTFGSGTRLTVV.

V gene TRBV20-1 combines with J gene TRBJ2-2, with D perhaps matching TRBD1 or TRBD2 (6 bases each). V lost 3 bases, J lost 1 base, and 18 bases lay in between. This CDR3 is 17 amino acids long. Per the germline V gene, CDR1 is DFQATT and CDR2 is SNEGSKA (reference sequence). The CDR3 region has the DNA TGCAGTGCTAGTCCGCATAGGGGGGATTTGAACACCGGGGAGCTGTTTTTT. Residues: CSASPHRGDLNTGELFF.

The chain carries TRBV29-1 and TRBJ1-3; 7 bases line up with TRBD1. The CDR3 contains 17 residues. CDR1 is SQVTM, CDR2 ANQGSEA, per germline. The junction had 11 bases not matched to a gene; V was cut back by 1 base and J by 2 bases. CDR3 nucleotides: TGCAGCGTTGAAGCTACTACAGGGGTTGAAGCTGGAAACACCATATATTTT. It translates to CSVEATTGVEAGNTIYF.

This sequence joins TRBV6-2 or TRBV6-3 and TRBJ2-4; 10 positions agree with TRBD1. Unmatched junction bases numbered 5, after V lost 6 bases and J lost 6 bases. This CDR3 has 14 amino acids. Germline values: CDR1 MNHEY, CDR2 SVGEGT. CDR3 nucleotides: TGTGCCAGCAGCTGGGGACAGGGGCCAAACATTCAGTACTTC. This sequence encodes CASSWGQGPNIQYF.

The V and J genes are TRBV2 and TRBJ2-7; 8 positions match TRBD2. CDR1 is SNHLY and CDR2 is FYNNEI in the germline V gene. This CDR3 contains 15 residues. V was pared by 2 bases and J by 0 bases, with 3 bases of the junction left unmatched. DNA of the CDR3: TGTGCCAGCAGTGAAATAAGCGGGAGCTCCTACGAGCAGTACTTC. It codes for CASSEISGSSYEQYF. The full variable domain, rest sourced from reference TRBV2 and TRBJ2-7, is EPEVTQTPSHQVTQMGQEVILRCVPISNHLYFYWYRQILGQKVEFLVSFYNNEISEKSEIFDDQFSVERPDGSNFTLKIRSTKLEDSAMYFCASSEISGSSYEQYFGPGTRLTVT.

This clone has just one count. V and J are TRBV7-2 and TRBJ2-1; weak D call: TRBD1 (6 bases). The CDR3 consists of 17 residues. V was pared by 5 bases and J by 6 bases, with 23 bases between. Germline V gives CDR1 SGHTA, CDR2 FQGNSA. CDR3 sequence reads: CASSLRGLQGAVNEQFF. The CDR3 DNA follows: TGTGCCAGCAGCCTCCGGGGATTACAGGGCGCGGTCAATGAGCAGTTCTTC.